Sequencing of this TCR beta chain was carried out in a study of T cells in Graves' hyperthyroidism and ophthalmopathy. Germline V gene sequence: CDR1 LGHNT, CDR2 FRNRAP. The CDR3 has 12 residues. Trimming left V 7 bases short and J 2 bases short, with 8 bases between. Researchers amplified the TCR beta CDR3 regions from RNA transcripts. Carried out on the TCR CDR3, a first-round RT-PCR used the HTBI primer set. Using its own MiXCR run on the multiplex PCR reads, TCRdb lists one record per CDR3 protein. The table has approximately 630,000 distinct CDR3 sequences, around 16% seen once. Source material for PBMCs was around 10 ml fresh peripheral blood. This clonotype was detected only a few times.

This receptor was obtained from a woman between 25 and 40 years old with Graves' hyperthyroidism. The specimen was blood. The chain combines TRBV12-5 with TRBJ1-2; no clear D gene. The CDR3 DNA follows: TGTGCTAGTGCCGAAGGGAACTATGGCTACACCTTC. Protein: CASAEGNYGYTF.